A selection of T cell receptor beta chains follows, all from one sample in a study of cytomegalovirus exposure and HLA in healthy donors. The assay was immunoSEQ multiplex PCR, and TCRdb's table has in-frame clones only and misses some. Of 150,000 to 200,000 clones listed, 65% to 80% are singletons. Sequencing input: PBMCs. The receptors derive from a woman aged 30 to 39 in good health and CMV-seropositive. Each CDR3 is given with its conserved first and last residue. A D gene is named only where the DNA matches it firmly. Only part of the rows carry a size: once, few, many, or a class if the clone is expanded.

cdr3_nt cdr3_aa clone_size v_call d_call j_call
TGTGCCAGTAGTGACACAGGGTTCGGCTACACCTTC CASSDTGFGYTF . TRBV19 . TRBJ1-2
TGTGCCAGCAGCATCTGGACTAGCGGGGGGGCCGGGAACATTCAGTACTTC CASSIWTSGGAGNIQYF . TRBV5-5 TRBD2 TRBJ2-4
TGTGCCAGCAGCCTAGGAGTTAGCACAGATACGCAGTATTTT CASSLGVSTDTQYF . TRBV11-3 . TRBJ2-3
TGTGCCAGCAGACCGGGTCTCATTCTCTCCTACAATGAGCAGTTCTTC CASRPGLILSYNEQFF . TRBV6-6 . TRBJ2-1
TGTGCCAGCAAAAAAAATCCCGCCGGGGAGCTGTTTTTT CASKKNPAGELFF . TRBV9 . TRBJ2-2
TGTGCCAGCAGGGGCGGGGGGGCCTTGGACACCGGGGAGCTGTTTTTT CASRGGGALDTGELFF . TRBV7-2 TRBD2 TRBJ2-2
TGTGCCAGCAGGCCAGGACTTACCTACGAGCAGTACTTC CASRPGLTYEQYF . TRBV7-8 . TRBJ2-7
TGCGCCAGCAGCCAGACTACAGGGTACACAGATACGCAGTATTTT CASSQTTGYTDTQYF . TRBV4-3 . TRBJ2-3
TGTGCCAGCAGCCAGACGGCTGGACAGTTCTCGATTAGCTCCTACGAGCAGTACTTC CASSQTAGQFSISSYEQYF . TRBV4-2 . TRBJ2-7
TGTGCCAGCAGTTTCTCCAGATCCTACGAGCAGTACTTC CASSFSRSYEQYF . TRBV27 . TRBJ2-7
TGTGCCACCAGCAGAGATCGGGGGTCTGGAAACACCATATATTTT CATSRDRGSGNTIYF . TRBV15 . TRBJ1-3
TGTGCCAGCAGCGTATCGTCCACTACCGACACCATATATTTT CASSVSSTTDTIYF . TRBV9 . TRBJ1-3
TGCGCCAGCAGCCAAAAGGACAGACCGAACACTGAAGCTTTCTTT CASSQKDRPNTEAFF . TRBV4-1 . TRBJ1-1
TGTGCCAGCAGGGGCGAGGGCTATGGCTACACCTTC CASRGEGYGYTF . TRBV6-4 . TRBJ1-2
TGTGCCAGCAGCTCCCCAGGTGGGGAAGAGGGCCAGCCCCAGCATTTT CASSSPGGEEGQPQHF . TRBV7-9 . TRBJ1-5
TGTGCCACTACGGACAGCCTTAGCAATCAGCCCCAGCATTTT CATTDSLSNQPQHF few TRBV28 . TRBJ1-5
TGTGCCAGCAGCTTAGCAGGGGGAGTCAATGAGCAGTTCTTC CASSLAGGVNEQFF . TRBV5-4 TRBD1 TRBJ2-1
TGTGCCAGCAGTGAAATAGAAGGGGTCGGCTACACCTTC CASSEIEGVGYTF . TRBV6-1 . TRBJ1-2
TGTGCCAGCAGCGCCGGGAGTACAGCCTACGAGCAGTACTTC CASSAGSTAYEQYF . TRBV9 . TRBJ2-7
TGTGCCAGTAGTATCCGGGACAGGGGACGGGAGCTGTTTTTT CASSIRDRGRELFF few TRBV19 TRBD1 TRBJ2-2
TGCGCCAGCACCCCGGTTATCGCGGGAGAAGAGACCCAGTACTTC CASTPVIAGEETQYF . TRBV5-1 TRBD2 TRBJ2-5
TGTGCCTGGAGCGGCCGGGCTAACTATGGCTACACCTTC CAWSGRANYGYTF . TRBV30 . TRBJ1-2
TGTGCCAGCAGTTTTAACAGGGCGGGCTATGGCTACACCTTC CASSFNRAGYGYTF . TRBV27 . TRBJ1-2
TGTGCCAGCAGCTTCGGGACTAGTTCCGTCGAGCAGTACTTC CASSFGTSSVEQYF . TRBV9 TRBD2 TRBJ2-7
TGTGCCAGCAGATCTCCGGGACAGGACTCCTACGAGCAGTACTTC CASRSPGQDSYEQYF few TRBV5-4 TRBD1 TRBJ2-7
TGTGCCAGCAGCTCCGGACAGGGTACCTACGAGCAGTACTTC CASSSGQGTYEQYF . TRBV13 TRBD1 TRBJ2-7